The next 25 T cell receptor beta chains were all read from a single sample in a study of shared T cell receptors in the human thymus (dated by TCRdb to the early 2020s). Receptor amplification or capture employed the immunoSEQ multiplex PCR assay. In TCRdb, the immuneACCESS table is reduced to in-frame sequences with V and J assigned. These tables do not hold every clone; where another copy was compared, an unresolved V gene accounts for under half, and the others remain unexplained. In all, the sample holds some 720,000 clones, and around 87% of those were seen once. Clones ranked in the top ten supply around 0.0099% of the sample. The same data also went into a second study, on human thymus T cells.

Source material: thymocytes. These receptors all stem from a boy in the first two years of life with a congenital heart defect. Donor details come from another sample of the same person, matched by shared clones.

The chain is built from TRBV27 and TRBJ1-2, with D possibly TRBD1 on 6 matching bases. Trimming removed 2 bases from V and 4 bases from J, with 20 bases in between. Germline values: CDR1 MNHEY, CDR2 SMNVEV (reference sequence). This CDR3 comprises 17 residues. CDR3 sequence (DNA): TGTGCCAGCAGTTTAAGTAGTATCGGCGGGGGGCTCTATGGCTACACCTTC. Translated, it gives CASSLSSIGGGLYGYTF.

The chain couples TRBV7-2 to TRBJ2-1, with 10 positions matching TRBD2. The CDR3 is 17 residues long. V dropped 1 base and J dropped 5; count of bases not matched to a gene: 8. CDR1 SGHTA and CDR2 FQGNSA come from the germline V gene. The CDR3: CASSLEREGRINNEQFF. CDR3 coding DNA: TGTGCCAGCAGCTTAGAGCGGGAGGGCCGTATAAACAATGAGCAGTTCTTC.

The chain recombines TRBV6-5 with TRBJ1-2; D gene uncertain. The CDR3 consists of 12 residues. Trimming stripped 0 bases from V and 6 bases from J, with 5 bases between. Germline V gene sequence: CDR1 MNHEY, CDR2 SVGAGI. The chain's CDR3 is CASSYSGDGYTF. For the CDR3, the DNA is TGTGCCAGCAGTTACTCCGGGGATGGCTACACCTTC.

The V call is TRBV7-2, the J call TRBJ2-3; 7 bases are a match to TRBD2. There are 17 residues in the CDR3. The V segment lost 5 bases and the J segment 0 bases; nucleotides outside the gene matches: 11. Germline CDR1 reads SGHTA; CDR2 reads FQGNSA. The CDR3 protein is CASSPVSASGSTDTQYF. The CDR3 nucleotides are TGTGCCAGCAGCCCGGTGTCGGCTAGCGGTAGCACAGATACGCAGTATTTT.

The rearrangement joins TRBV28 to TRBJ2-1, with 7 bases matching TRBD2. CDR3 size: 15 residues. The germline gives CDR1 MDHEN, CDR2 SYDVKM. V lost 2 bases and J lost 2; bases outside the gene matches: 3. DNA of the CDR3: TGTGCCAGCAGTTTACGGGAGGACGCCTACAATGAGCAGTTCTTC. As protein: CASSLREDAYNEQFF.

The V gene is TRBV12-5, the J gene TRBJ2-3; no clear D gene. In germline, CDR1 is LGHNT, CDR2 FRNRAP. The CDR3 spans 12 residues. V lost 4 bases, J lost 3 bases, and 5 bases lay in between. The CDR3 DNA reads as TGTGCTAGTGGTTGGGCGACAGATACGCAGTATTTT. Protein product: CASGWATDTQYF.

The chain joins TRBV29-1 to TRBJ2-3; 7 nucleotides agree with TRBD2. The ends lost 1 base at V and 2 bases at J; junction bases unmatched: 15. The CDR3 runs to 18 residues. Germline V CDR1 and CDR2: SQVTM, ANQGSEA. CDR3 loop: CSVEVLRGRAGLTDTQYF. DNA for the CDR3: TGCAGCGTTGAAGTTCTTCGTGGGAGGGCTGGGCTCACAGATACGCAGTATTTT.

This chain uses TRBV5-1 with TRBJ1-5; D is perhaps TRBD1 (6 bases). Per the germline V gene, CDR1 is SGHRS and CDR2 is YFSETQ. This CDR3 is built from 15 residues. Trimming shortened V by 4 bases and J by 4 bases, and 15 bases separated the two germline ends. Here the CDR3 DNA reads TGCGCCAGCAGCCCCGGACAGATTCCAAATCAGCCCCAGCATTTT. Protein: CASSPGQIPNQPQHF.

This clone was picked up a small number of times. The J gene is TRBJ2-1, the V gene TRBV5-1; D ambiguous. CDR1 is SGHRS, CDR2 YFSETQ, per germline. V lost 4 bases, J lost 6 bases, and 20 bases lay in between. CDR3 length equals 16 residues. For the CDR3, the DNA is TGCGCCAGCAGCCCCCTGGTCTTGGGTAGAGGCAATGAGCAGTTCTTC. Protein product: CASSPLVLGRGNEQFF.

The chain combines TRBV27 with TRBJ1-3, with 7 bases that match TRBD1. The CDR3 covers 15 residues. The V gene's germline CDR1 is MNHEY and CDR2 SMNVEV (reference sequence). V shed 4 bases, J shed 0 bases, and the junction held 3 bases outside the gene matches. The chain's CDR3 is CASSSGQPSGNTIYF. DNA for the CDR3: TGTGCCAGCAGTTCGGGACAGCCCTCTGGAAACACCATATATTTT.

The chain carries TRBV25-1 and TRBJ2-7, with D possibly being TRBD2 (5 bases). V lost 4 bases and J lost 3, with 7 bases in between. Per the germline V gene, CDR1 is MGHDK and CDR2 is SYGVNS. The CDR3 consists of 12 residues. DNA of the CDR3: TGTGCCAGCAGTGGCGCGGGCTACGAGCAGTACTTC. As protein: CASSGAGYEQYF.

This clone occurred a few times. The chain has TRBV9 and TRBJ1-2; 9 nucleotides agree with TRBD1. The V segment lost 4 bases and the J segment 10 bases; nucleotides outside the gene matches: 14. The germline V gene encodes CDR1 SGDLS and CDR2 YYNGEE. The CDR3 covers 15 residues. For the CDR3, the DNA is TGTGCCAGCAGCCACGAGACGGACAGGGGAAGGGACTACACCTTC. Translated, it gives CASSHETDRGRDYTF.

The rearrangement uses TRBV4-3 and TRBJ2-1, with 8 bases lining up with TRBD2. Germline values: CDR1 LGHNA, CDR2 YSLEER. V shed 2 bases, J shed 4 bases, and the junction held 13 bases outside the gene matches. The CDR3 length is 18 residues. DNA for the CDR3: TGCGCCAGCAGCCAAAGGCCTTCCAGCGGGAGTTATTACAATGAGCAGTTCTTC. Translated, it gives CASSQRPSSGSYYNEQFF.

The rearrangement links TRBV4-3 to TRBJ2-7; tentative D call: TRBD2 (5 bases). V dropped 4 bases and J dropped 5 bases, with 18 bases sitting between them. The CDR3 is 15 residues long. Germline assignment: CDR1 LGHNA and CDR2 YSLEER. CDR3 residues: CASSRTRGLVDEQYF. As DNA, the CDR3 is TGCGCCAGCAGCCGGACGCGAGGGTTGGTGGACGAGCAGTACTTC.

This clone has only one observation. The chain carries TRBV14 and TRBJ2-7, with 7 bases identical to TRBD1. The V segment lost 0 bases and the J segment 4 bases; nucleotides outside the gene matches: 9. The CDR3 runs 16 residues. Germline V gene data show CDR1 as SGHDN and CDR2 as FVKESK. In DNA form, the CDR3 reads TGTGCCAGCAGCCAAGATTCAGCACAGGGGACGTACGAGCAGTACTTC. This encodes CASSQDSAQGTYEQYF.

The chain is built from TRBV29-1 and TRBJ2-4; D call uncertain. CDR3 length: 16 amino acids. Trimming pared 3 bases from V and 0 bases from J, leaving 15 bases between. The germline gives CDR1 SQVTM, CDR2 ANQGSEA. The CDR3 reads CSVDISWQVAKNIQYF. DNA of the CDR3: TGCAGCGTTGATATAAGCTGGCAGGTAGCCAAAAACATTCAGTACTTC.

The chain has TRBV5-1 and TRBJ2-1, with TRBD2 identical over 7 bases. The CDR3 is 16 amino acids. J was trimmed by 7 bases and V by 2 bases; bases with no gene match: 12. CDR1 SGHRS and CDR2 YFSETQ come from the germline V gene. This chain's CDR3 is CASSLSAGAAGNEQFF. As DNA, the CDR3 is TGCGCCAGCAGCTTATCGGCGGGAGCGGCGGGGAATGAGCAGTTCTTC.

The chain couples TRBV5-1 to TRBJ2-2; 8 bases align to TRBD2. Trimming took 2 bases from V and 1 from J; bases not matched to a gene: 1. The CDR3 has 15 amino acids. From germline, CDR1 is SGHRS and CDR2 YFSETQ. The CDR3 DNA sequence: TGCGCCAGCAGCTTAGCGGGAGAGAACACCGGGGAGCTGTTTTTT. This codes for CASSLAGENTGELFF.

Remarks on this clone: The DNA is omitted, as the CDR3 cannot be located on it reliably, and the CDR3 follows TCRdb's listing. The V and J genes are TRBV28 and TRBJ2-7; TRBD1, as called in the table, went unchecked against the DNA. The CDR3 sequence runs 14 residues, both termini included. Germline assignment: CDR1 MDHEN and CDR2 SYDVKM. CDR3 sequence reads: CASSSSDRGYEQYF.

The chain carries TRBV27 and TRBJ2-5; 10 positions match TRBD1. The junction had 10 bases not matched to a gene; V was cut back by 5 bases and J by 4 bases. The germline gives CDR1 MNHEY, CDR2 SMNVEV (reference sequence). The CDR3 covers 16 residues. The CDR3 bases are TGTGCCAGCAGTCCTACCGCGACAGGGGGCCTAGAGACCCAGTACTTC. This codes for CASSPTATGGLETQYF.

The J gene is TRBJ2-3, the V gene TRBV4-1, with 8 bases identical to TRBD1. The junction had 5 bases not matched to a gene; V was cut back by 4 bases and J by 2 bases. The CDR3 spans 15 residues. In germline, CDR1 is MGHRA, CDR2 YSYEKL. This chain's CDR3 is CASSLQGGHTDTQYF. The DNA for the CDR3 is TGCGCCAGCAGCCTACAGGGGGGACACACAGATACGCAGTATTTT.

This clone was seen just once. This sequence joins TRBV6-4 and TRBJ1-5, with D possibly being TRBD1 (6 bases). Germline V gives CDR1 MRHNA, CDR2 SNTAGT. The CDR3 has 15 amino acids. V gave up 6 bases and J gave up 5 bases, with 17 bases separating them. This chain's CDR3 is CASRPTGSGDQPQHF. CDR3 DNA sequence: TGTGCCAGCAGGCCTACAGGGTCCGGGGATCAGCCCCAGCATTTT.

V gene TRBV5-1 combines with J gene TRBJ1-6, with 10 bases fitting TRBD1. The V and J ends lost 4 bases and 7 bases, in that order; junction bases with no gene match: 2. Germline values: CDR1 SGHRS, CDR2 YFSETQ. CDR3 size: 14 residues. CDR3: CASSRGQGNSPLHF. The CDR3 nucleotides read TGCGCCAGCAGCCGGGGACAGGGGAATTCACCCCTCCACTTT. The full variable domain, rest sourced from reference TRBV5-1 and TRBJ1-6, is KAGVTQTPRYLIKTRGQQVTLSCSPISGHRSVSWYQQTPGQGLQFLFEYFSETQRNKGNFPGRFSGRQFSNSRSEMNVSTLELGDSALYLCASSRGQGNSPLHFGNGTRLTVT.

The J gene is TRBJ1-5, the V gene TRBV11-2; TRBD1 matches 7 bases. The length of the CDR3 is 14 residues. V trimming: 5 bases; J trimming: 5 bases; junction bases outside the gene matches: 6. Germline CDR1 SGHAT, CDR2 FQNNGV. The CDR3: CASSPRQGYQPQHF. As DNA, the CDR3 is TGTGCCAGCAGCCCGCGACAGGGATATCAGCCCCAGCATTTT.

This clone was seen a single time. Here the CDR3 DNA reads TGTGCCTGGACTAGCGGGAGCACAGATACGCAGTATTTT. It yields the protein CAWTSGSTDTQYF. The chain couples TRBV30 to TRBJ2-3; 8 nucleotides agree with TRBD2. The trim removed 4 bases at V and 0 bases at J, leaving 0 bases unmatched. The germline V gene encodes CDR1 GTSNPN and CDR2 SVGIG (reference sequence). The CDR3 contains 13 residues.